This T cell receptor (beta chain) was sequenced in a study of Ad26.COV2.S vaccination and SARS-CoV-2 variants. This CDR3 has 16 amino acids. CDR1 SGHNT and CDR2 YYREEE come from the germline V gene (reference sequence). Trimming stripped 2 bases from V and 5 bases from J, with 16 bases between. Treatment reported: around 19 received Ad26.COV2.S at low or high dose, single or two shots; roughly five received placebo; per-sample allocation not given. After the first vaccine or placebo injection, samples were drawn on day 63. Produced via immunoSEQ multiplex PCR; TCRdb's table is partial and in-frame only. The sample shows 240,000 or so clones, 85% to 90% of them seen only once.

The sample in question was peripheral blood, obtained in a trial of Ad26.COV2.S vaccine versus placebo. This sequence joins TRBV5-4 and TRBJ2-2, with a possible D match to TRBD1 (5 bases). This receptor was taken from a person between 18 and 59 years old who received the Ad26.COV2.S COVID-19 vaccine or a placebo. As DNA, the CDR3 is TGTGCCAGCAGCTTAACAGGCCTGAAAAGGACCGGGGAGCTGTTTTTT. Translated: CASSLTGLKRTGELFF.